This T cell receptor (beta chain) was captured in a study of T cell repertoires in cytomegalovirus infection. Study overall: Carrying CMV and the relevant HLA type showed in public TCR beta signatures. The study's findings and limits: The ex vivo response was dominated by HLA-C-restricted CMV-specific TCR beta clonotypes. Frequencies of public TCR beta families were cumulated, and this identified carriers of CMV plus the relevant HLA.

Deletions cut 1 base from V and 4 bases from J, with 11 bases between. The CDR3 extends over 15 amino acids. Germline-derived CDR1 and CDR2 are SGHVS and FNYEAQ. TCRdb called the reads again in MiXCR, with one record for every CDR3 protein. The sample includes approximately 200,000 distinct CDR3 sequences, roughly 22% of them seen just once. This clonotype showed up just a few times. Its matching antigen is unknown. The rearrangement uses TRBV7-6 and TRBJ1-5; D is perhaps TRBD1 (6 bases). The source is a human donor in good health (CMV status not recorded). Some clones in this sample may be carry-over from other donors' samples. The sample taken for sequencing was CD8+ T cells from PBMCs. The DNA for the CDR3 is TGTGCCAGCAGCTTAGATATGACAGGAAATCAGCCCCAGCATTTT. Its protein product is CASSLDMTGNQPQHF.